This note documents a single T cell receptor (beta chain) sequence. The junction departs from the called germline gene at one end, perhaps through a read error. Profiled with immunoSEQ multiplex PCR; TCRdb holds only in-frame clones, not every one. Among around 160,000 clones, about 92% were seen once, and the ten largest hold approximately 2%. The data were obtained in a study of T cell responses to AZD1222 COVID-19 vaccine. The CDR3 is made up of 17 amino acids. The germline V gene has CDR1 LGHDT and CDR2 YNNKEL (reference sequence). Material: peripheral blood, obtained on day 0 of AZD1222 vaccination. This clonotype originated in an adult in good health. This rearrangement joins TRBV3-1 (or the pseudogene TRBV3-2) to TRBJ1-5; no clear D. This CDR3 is CASSQGRGGINNRPQHF. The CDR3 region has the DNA TGTGCCAGCAGCCAAGGGAGAGGAGGGATTAATAATCGGCCCCAGCATTTT.